Listed below are T cell receptor beta chains from one sample, sequenced in a study of T-cell reconstitution after alpha-beta-depleted transplantation in children. MiXCR, applied by TCRdb to the PCR reads, yields one record per CDR3 protein. Of around 960,000 distinct CDR3 sequences in the sample, around 30% were seen once. Specimen: PBMCs, mostly from graft donor cells, collected 360 days after TCRalphabeta/CD19-depleted stem cell transplant. The receptors shown here come from a boy in the first two years of life who had a stem cell transplant for SCID, so the T cells may come from the graft donor. Each CDR3 is given with its conserved first and last residue. D genes are given only for firm matches. The size entry is marked missing in some rows and otherwise reads once, few, many or a size class.

V gene: TRBV7-3
clone size: many
J gene: TRBJ2-3
D gene: -
CDR3 protein: CASSLTPNLDTQYF
CDR3 DNA: TGTGCCAGCAGCTTAACTCCTAACTTGGATACGCAGTATTTT

V gene: TRBV20-1
clone size: many
J gene: TRBJ2-5
D gene: TRBD2
CDR3 protein: CSARETSGAETQYF
CDR3 DNA: TGCAGTGCTAGAGAAACTAGCGGGGCAGAGACCCAGTACTTC

V gene: TRBV12-3/TRBV12-4
clone size: -
J gene: TRBJ1-5
D gene: -
CDR3 protein: CASSLRVKQPQHF
CDR3 DNA: TGTGCCAGCAGTTTAAGGGTGAAGCAGCCCCAGCATTTT

V gene: TRBV12-3/TRBV12-4
clone size: few
J gene: TRBJ2-5
D gene: TRBD2
CDR3 protein: CASSSDGGSLSETQYF
CDR3 DNA: TGTGCCAGCAGTTCCGACGGGGGGAGCCTATCGGAGACCCAGTACTTC

V gene: TRBV7-8
clone size: -
J gene: TRBJ1-1
D gene: -
CDR3 protein: CASSLKQRMNTEAFF
CDR3 DNA: TGTGCCAGCAGCTTAAAGCAGCGAATGAACACTGAAGCTTTCTTT

V gene: TRBV29-1
clone size: -
J gene: TRBJ2-5
D gene: -
CDR3 protein: CSVESTHQETQYF
CDR3 DNA: TGCAGCGTTGAAAGCACACATCAAGAGACCCAGTACTTC

V gene: TRBV20-1
clone size: -
J gene: TRBJ2-3
D gene: -
CDR3 protein: CSARRNGPGADTQYF
CDR3 DNA: TGCAGTGCTAGGCGGAATGGACCGGGGGCAGATACGCAGTATTTT

V gene: TRBV20-1
clone size: few
J gene: TRBJ2-5
D gene: -
CDR3 protein: CSADNTGTRDQETQYF
CDR3 DNA: TGCAGTGCCGACAACACTGGGACCCGGGACCAAGAGACCCAGTACTTC

V gene: TRBV2
clone size: -
J gene: TRBJ1-1
D gene: TRBD1
CDR3 protein: CASTLQGAQITEAFF
CDR3 DNA: TGTGCCAGCACCCTACAGGGGGCGCAGATAACTGAAGCTTTCTTT

V gene: TRBV27
clone size: -
J gene: TRBJ1-1
D gene: TRBD1
CDR3 protein: CASSPTGSAGAAFF
CDR3 DNA: TGTGCCAGCAGCCCGACAGGGTCCGCGGGGGCAGCTTTCTTT